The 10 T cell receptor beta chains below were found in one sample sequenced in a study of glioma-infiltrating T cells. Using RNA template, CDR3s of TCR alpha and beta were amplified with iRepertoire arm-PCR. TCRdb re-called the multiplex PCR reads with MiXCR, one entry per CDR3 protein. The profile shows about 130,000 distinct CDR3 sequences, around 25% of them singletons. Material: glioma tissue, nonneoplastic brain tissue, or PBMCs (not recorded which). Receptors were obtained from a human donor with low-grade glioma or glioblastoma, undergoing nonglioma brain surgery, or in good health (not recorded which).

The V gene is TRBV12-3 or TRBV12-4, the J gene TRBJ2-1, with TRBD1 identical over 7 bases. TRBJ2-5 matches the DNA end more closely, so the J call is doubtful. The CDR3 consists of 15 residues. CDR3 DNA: TGTGCCAGCAGTTTGTTAAGGGGGCCCCAAGAGACCCAGTACTTC. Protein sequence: CASSLLRGPQETQYF.

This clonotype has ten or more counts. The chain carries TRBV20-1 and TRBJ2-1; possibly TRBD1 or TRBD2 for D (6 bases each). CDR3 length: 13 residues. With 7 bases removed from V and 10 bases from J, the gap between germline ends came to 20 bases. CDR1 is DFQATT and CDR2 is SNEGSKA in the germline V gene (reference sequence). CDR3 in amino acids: CSVPRGAPREQFF. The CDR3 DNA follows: TGCAGTGTTCCGAGGGGGGCGCCGAGGGAGCAGTTCTTC.

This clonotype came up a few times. This chain's CDR3 is CATSRQTVSGNTIYF. The DNA of the CDR3 is TGTGCCACCAGCAGACAGACGGTCTCTGGAAACACCATATATTTT. The gene calls are TRBV15 and TRBJ1-3; no clear D gene. Germline CDR1 LNHNV, CDR2 YYDKDF (reference sequence). V was pared by 2 bases and J by 0 bases, with 8 bases between. The CDR3 sequence is 15 residues long.

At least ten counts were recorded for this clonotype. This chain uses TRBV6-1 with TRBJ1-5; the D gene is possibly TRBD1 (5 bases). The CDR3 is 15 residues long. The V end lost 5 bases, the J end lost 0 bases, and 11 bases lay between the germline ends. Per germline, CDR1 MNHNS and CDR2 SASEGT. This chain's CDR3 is CASSLSGFSNQPQHF. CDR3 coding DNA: TGTGCCAGCAGTCTTTCAGGGTTTAGCAATCAGCCCCAGCATTTT.

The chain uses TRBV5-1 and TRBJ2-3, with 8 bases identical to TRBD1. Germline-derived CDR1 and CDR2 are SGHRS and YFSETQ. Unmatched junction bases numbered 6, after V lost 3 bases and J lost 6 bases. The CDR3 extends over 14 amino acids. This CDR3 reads CASSSKTGDDTQYF. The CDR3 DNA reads TGCGCCAGCAGCTCAAAGACAGGGGACGATACGCAGTATTTT.

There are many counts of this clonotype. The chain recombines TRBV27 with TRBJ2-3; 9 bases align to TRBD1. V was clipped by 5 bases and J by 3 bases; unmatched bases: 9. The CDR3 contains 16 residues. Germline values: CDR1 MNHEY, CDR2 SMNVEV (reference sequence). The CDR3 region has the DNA TGTGCCAGCAGTCCCAGACAGGGGGTGAGGACAGATACGCAGTATTTT. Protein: CASSPRQGVRTDTQYF.

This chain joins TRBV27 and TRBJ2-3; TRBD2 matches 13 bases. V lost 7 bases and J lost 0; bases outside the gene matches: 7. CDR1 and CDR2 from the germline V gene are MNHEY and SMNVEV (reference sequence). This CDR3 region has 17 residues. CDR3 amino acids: CASKTSGGGTSTDTQYF. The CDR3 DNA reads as TGTGCCAGCAAAACTAGCGGGGGGGGTACTAGCACAGATACGCAGTATTTT.

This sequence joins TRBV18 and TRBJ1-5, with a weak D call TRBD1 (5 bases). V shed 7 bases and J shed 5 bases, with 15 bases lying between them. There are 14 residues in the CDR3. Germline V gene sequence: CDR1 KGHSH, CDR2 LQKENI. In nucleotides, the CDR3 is TGTGCCAGCTTACCTCGCAGGGCAGATCAGCCCCAGCATTTT. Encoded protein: CASLPRRADQPQHF. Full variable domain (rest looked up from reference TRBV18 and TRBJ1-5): NAGVMQNPRHLVRRRGQEARLRCSPMKGHSHVYWYRQLPEEGLKFMVYLQKENIIDESGMPKERFSAEFPKEGPSILRIQQVVRGDSAAYFCASLPRRADQPQHFGDGTRLSIL.

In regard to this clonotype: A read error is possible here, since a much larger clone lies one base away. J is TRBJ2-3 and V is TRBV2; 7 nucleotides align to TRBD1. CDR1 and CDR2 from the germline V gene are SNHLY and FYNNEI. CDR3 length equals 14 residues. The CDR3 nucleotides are TGTGCCAGCAGGAAGACCACAGGGGAAGATACGCGGTATTTT. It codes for CASRKTTGEDTRYF.

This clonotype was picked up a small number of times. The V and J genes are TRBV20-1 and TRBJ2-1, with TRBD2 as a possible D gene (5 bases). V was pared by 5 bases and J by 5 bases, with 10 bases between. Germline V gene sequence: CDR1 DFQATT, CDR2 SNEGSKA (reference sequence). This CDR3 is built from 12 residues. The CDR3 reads CSAERHNNEQFF. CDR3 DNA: TGCAGTGCTGAGCGGCACAACAATGAGCAGTTCTTC.